This T cell receptor beta chain was captured by sequencing in a study of T cell responses to AZD1222 COVID-19 vaccine. Clones were sequenced by immunoSEQ multiplex PCR, and TCRdb holds only the in-frame ones, with some missing. The ten top clones account for over 2%, within a sample of around 150,000 clones. CDR1 SGHNT and CDR2 YENEEA come from the germline V gene. CDR3 length: 13 amino acids. Worth noting for this clone: The target antigen is unknown. Sequence at one end of the junction differs from germline and may be a read error.

Overall study results and limits: Seropositive status at baseline applied to only five to seven AZD1222 recipients.

The chain employs TRBV11-3 and TRBJ1-5; a weak D match, TRBD1 (6 bases). Input material: peripheral blood. The source is an adult in good health. CDR3 sequence: CASGLGGGQPQHF. Here the CDR3 DNA reads TGTGCCAGCGGCTTAGGAGGGGGTCAGCCCCAGCATTTT.